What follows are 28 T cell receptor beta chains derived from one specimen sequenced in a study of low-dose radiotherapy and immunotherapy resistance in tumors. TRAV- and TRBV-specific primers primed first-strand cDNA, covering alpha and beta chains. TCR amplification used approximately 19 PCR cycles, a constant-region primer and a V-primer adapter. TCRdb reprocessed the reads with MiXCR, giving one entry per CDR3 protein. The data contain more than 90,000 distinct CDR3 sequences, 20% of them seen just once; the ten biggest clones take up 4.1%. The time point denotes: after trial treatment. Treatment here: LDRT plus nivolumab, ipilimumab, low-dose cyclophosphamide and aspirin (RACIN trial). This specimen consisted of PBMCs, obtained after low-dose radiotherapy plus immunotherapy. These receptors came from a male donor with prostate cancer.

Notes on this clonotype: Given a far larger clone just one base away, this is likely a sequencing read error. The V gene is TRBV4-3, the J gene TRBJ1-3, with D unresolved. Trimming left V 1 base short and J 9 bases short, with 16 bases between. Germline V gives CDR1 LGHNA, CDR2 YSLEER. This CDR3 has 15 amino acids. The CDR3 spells CASSQAGRLSTTIYF. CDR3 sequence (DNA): TGCGCCAGCAGCCAAGCGGGCAGACTTTCAACCACCATATATTTT.

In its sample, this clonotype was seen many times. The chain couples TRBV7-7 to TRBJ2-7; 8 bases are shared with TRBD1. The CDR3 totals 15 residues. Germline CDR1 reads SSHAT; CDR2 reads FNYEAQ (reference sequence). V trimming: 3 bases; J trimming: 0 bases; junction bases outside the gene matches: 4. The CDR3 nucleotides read TGTGCCAGCAGCTTCGGGACAGGACTCTCCTACGAGCAGTACTTC. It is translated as CASSFGTGLSYEQYF. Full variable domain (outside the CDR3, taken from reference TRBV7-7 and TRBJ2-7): GAGVSQSPRYKVTKRGQDVTLRCDPISSHATLYWYQQALGQGPEFLTYFNYEAQPDKSGLPSDRFSAERPEGSISTLTIQRTEQRDSAMYRCASSFGTGLSYEQYFGPGTRLTVT.

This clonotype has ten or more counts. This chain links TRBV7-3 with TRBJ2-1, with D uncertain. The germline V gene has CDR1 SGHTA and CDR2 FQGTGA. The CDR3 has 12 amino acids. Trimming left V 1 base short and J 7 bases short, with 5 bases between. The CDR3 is CASSLSGNEQFF. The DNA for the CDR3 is TGTGCCAGCAGCTTAAGTGGAAATGAGCAGTTCTTC. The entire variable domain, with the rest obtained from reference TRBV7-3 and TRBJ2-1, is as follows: GAGVSQTPSNKVTEKGKYVELRCDPISGHTALYWYRQSLGQGPEFLIYFQGTGAADDSGLPNDRFFAVRPEGSVSTLKIQRTERGDSAVYLCASSLSGNEQFFGPGTRLTVL.

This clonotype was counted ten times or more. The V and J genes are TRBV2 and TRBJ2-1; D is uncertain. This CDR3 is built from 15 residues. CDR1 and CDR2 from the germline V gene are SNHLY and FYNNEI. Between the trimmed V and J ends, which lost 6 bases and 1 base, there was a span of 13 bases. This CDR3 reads CASRPYSDSYNEQFF. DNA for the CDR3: TGTGCCAGCAGACCCTACTCGGATTCCTACAATGAGCAGTTCTTC.

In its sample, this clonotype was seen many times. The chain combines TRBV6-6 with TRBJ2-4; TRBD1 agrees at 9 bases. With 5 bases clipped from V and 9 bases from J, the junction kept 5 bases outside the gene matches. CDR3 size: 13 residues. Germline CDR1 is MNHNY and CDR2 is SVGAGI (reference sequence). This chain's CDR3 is CASSRDRAGIQYF. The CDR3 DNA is TGTGCCAGCAGTCGGGACAGGGCCGGCATTCAGTACTTC.

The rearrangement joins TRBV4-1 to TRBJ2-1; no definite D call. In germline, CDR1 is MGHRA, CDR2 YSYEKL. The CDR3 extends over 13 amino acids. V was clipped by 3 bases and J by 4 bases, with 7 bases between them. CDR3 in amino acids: CASSHGPYNEQFF. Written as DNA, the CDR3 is TGCGCCAGCAGCCATGGGCCATACAATGAGCAGTTCTTC.

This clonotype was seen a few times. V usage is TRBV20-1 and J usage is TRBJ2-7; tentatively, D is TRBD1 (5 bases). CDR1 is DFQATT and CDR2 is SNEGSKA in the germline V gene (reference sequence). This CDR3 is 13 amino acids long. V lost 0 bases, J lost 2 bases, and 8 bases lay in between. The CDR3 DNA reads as TGCAGTGCTAGAGATGGGGCAGCCTACGAGCAGTACTTC. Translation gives CSARDGAAYEQYF.

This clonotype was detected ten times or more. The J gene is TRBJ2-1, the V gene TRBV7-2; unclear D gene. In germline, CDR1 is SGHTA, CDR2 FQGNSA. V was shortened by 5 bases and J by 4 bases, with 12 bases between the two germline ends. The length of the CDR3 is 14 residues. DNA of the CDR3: TGTGCCAGCAGCCAGCCCACTACATACAATGAGCAGTTCTTC. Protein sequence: CASSQPTTYNEQFF.

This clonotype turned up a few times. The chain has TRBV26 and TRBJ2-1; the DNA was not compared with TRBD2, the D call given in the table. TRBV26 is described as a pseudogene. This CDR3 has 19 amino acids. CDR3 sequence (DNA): TGTGCCAGCAGTTCATCCGGGACTAGCGGGAGCAGGATTTACAATGAGCAGTTCTTC. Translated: CASSSSGTSGSRIYNEQFF.

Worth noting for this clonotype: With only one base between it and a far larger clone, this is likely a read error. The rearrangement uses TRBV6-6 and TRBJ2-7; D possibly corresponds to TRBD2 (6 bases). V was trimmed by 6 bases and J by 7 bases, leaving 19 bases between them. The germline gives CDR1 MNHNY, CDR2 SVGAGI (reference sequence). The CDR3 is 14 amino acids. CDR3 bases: TGTGCCAGCAGCCCTAGCGACTCCTACAATGAGCAGTACTTC. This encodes CASSPSDSYNEQYF.

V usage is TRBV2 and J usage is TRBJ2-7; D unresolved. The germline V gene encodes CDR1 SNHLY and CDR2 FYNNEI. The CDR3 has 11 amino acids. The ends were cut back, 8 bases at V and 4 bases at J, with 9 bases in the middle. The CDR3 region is CASSAAYEQYF. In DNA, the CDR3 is TGTGCCAGCTCGGCCGCATACGAGCAGTACTTC.

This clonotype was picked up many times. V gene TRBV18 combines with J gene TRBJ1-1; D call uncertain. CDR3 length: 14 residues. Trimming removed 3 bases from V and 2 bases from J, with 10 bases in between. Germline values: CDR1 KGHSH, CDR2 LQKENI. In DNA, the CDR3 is TGTGCCAGCTCACCTTTCGGACCTAACACTGAAGCTTTCTTT. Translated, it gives CASSPFGPNTEAFF.

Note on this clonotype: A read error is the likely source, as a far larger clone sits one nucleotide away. CDR3 DNA sequence: TGCAGCGTTGAAGATCGGCAGTACCAAGAGACCCAGTTCTTC. Translated, it gives CSVEDRQYQETQFF. V gene TRBV29-1 combines with J gene TRBJ2-1; D unresolved. Germline-derived CDR1 and CDR2 are SQVTM and ANQGSEA. This CDR3 is 14 amino acids long. Trimming pared 0 bases from V and 13 bases from J, leaving 19 bases between.

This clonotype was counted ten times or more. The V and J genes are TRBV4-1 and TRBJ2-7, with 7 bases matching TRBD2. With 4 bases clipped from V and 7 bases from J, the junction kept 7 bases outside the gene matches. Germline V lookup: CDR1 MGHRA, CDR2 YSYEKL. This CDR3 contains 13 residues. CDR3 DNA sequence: TGCGCCAGCAGCCCAGCGGGGCTGGGGGAGCAGTACTTC. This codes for CASSPAGLGEQYF.

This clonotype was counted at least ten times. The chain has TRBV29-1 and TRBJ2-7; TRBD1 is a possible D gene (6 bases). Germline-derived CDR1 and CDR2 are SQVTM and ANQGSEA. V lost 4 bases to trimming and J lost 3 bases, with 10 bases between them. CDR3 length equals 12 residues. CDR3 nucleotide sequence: TGCAGCGTTGCGGGACATTTCTACGAGCAGTACTTC. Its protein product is CSVAGHFYEQYF.

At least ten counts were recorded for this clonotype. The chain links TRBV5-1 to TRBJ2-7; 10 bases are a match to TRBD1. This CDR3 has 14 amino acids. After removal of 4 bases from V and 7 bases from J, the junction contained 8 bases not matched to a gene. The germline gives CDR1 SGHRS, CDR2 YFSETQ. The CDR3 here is CASSRTGGEEEQYF. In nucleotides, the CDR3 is TGCGCCAGCAGCCGGACAGGGGGAGAGGAAGAGCAGTACTTC.

The CDR3 reads CASSIQLAASTDTQYF. The CDR3, as DNA: TGTGCCAGTAGTATCCAACTAGCGGCGAGCACAGATACGCAGTATTTT. The V gene is TRBV19, the J gene TRBJ2-3; 8 nucleotides align to TRBD2. The germline CDR1 and CDR2 sequences are LNHDA and SQIVND (reference sequence). The CDR3 spans 16 residues. J was trimmed by 0 bases and V by 3 bases; bases with no gene match: 5.

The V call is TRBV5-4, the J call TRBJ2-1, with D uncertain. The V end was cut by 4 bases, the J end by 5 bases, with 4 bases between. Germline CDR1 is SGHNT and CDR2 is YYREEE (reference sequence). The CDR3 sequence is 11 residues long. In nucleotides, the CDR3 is TGTGCCAGCAGCAGGAACAATGAGCAGTTCTTC. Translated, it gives CASSRNNEQFF.

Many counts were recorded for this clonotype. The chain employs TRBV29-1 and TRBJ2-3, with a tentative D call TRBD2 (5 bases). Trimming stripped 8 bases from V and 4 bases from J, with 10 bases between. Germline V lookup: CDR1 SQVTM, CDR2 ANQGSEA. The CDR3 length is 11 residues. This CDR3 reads CSSSRADTQYF. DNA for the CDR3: TGCAGCTCTTCGAGGGCAGATACGCAGTATTTT.

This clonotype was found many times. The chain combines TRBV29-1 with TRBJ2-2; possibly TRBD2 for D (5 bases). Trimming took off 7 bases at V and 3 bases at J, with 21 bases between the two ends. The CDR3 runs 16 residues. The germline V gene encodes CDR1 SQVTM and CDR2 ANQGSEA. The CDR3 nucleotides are TGCAGCGCCTCTAAAGGTGGAGGCGGTTACACCGGGGAGCTGTTTTTT. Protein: CSASKGGGGYTGELFF.

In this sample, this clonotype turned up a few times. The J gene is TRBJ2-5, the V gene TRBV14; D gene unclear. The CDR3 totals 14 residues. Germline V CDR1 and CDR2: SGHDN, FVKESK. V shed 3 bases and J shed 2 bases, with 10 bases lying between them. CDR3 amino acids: CASSQDVRQETQYF. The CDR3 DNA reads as TGTGCCAGCAGCCAGGATGTACGGCAAGAGACCCAGTACTTC. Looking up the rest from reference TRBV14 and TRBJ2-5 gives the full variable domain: EAGVTQFPSHSVIEKGQTVTLRCDPISGHDNLYWYRRVMGKEIKFLLHFVKESKQDESGMPNNRFLAERTGGTYSTLKVQPAELEDSGVYFCASSQDVRQETQYFGPGTRLLVL.

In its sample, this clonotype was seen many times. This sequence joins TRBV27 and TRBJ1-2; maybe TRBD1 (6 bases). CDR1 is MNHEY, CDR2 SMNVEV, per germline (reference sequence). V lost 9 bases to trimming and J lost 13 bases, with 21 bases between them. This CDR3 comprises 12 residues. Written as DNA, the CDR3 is TGTGCCAGTACCTCGGGGGCGGGGCGAAGCACCTTC. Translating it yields CASTSGAGRSTF.

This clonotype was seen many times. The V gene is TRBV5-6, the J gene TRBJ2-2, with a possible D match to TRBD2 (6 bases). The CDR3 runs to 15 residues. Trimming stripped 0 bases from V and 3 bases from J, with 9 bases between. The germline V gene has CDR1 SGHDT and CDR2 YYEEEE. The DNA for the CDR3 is TGTGCCAGCAGCTTGGGGCGGGGATACACCGGGGAGCTGTTTTTT. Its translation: CASSLGRGYTGELFF. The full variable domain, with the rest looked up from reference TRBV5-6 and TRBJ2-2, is DAGVTQSPTHLIKTRGQQVTLRCSPKSGHDTVSWYQQALGQGPQFIFQYYEEEERQRGNFPDRFSGHQFPNYSSELNVNALLLGDSALYLCASSLGRGYTGELFFGEGSRLTVL.

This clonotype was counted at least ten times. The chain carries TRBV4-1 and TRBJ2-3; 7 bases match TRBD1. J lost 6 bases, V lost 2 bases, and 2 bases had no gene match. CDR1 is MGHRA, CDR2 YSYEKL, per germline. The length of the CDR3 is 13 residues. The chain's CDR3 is CASSQTQGDTQYF. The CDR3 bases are TGCGCCAGCAGCCAAACACAGGGGGATACGCAGTATTTT.

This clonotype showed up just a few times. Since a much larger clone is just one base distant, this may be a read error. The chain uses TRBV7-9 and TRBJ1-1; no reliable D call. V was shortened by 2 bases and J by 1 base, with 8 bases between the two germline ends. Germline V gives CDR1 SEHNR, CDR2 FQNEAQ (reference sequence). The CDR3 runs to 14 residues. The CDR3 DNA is TGTGCCAGCAGCTTAAGTGTCACGAACACTGAAGCTTTCTTT. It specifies CASSLSVTNTEAFF. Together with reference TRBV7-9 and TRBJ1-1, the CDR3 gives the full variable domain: DTGVSQNPRHKITKRGQNVTFRCDPISEHNRLYWYRQTLGQGPEFLTYFQNEAQLEKSRLLSDRFSAERPKGSFSTLEIQRTEQGDSAMYLCASSLSVTNTEAFFGQGTRLTVV.

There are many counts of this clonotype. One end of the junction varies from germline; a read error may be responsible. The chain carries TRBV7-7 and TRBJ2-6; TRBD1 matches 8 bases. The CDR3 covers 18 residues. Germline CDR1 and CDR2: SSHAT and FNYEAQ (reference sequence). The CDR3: CASSLRSQGATGANVLTF. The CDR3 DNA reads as TGTGCTAGCAGCTTAAGGTCGCAGGGGGCTACTGGGGCCAACGTCCTGACTTTC.

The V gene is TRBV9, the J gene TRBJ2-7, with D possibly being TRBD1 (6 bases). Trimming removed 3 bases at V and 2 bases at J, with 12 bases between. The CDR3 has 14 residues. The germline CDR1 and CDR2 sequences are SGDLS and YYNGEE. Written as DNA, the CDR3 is TGTGCCAGCAGCGCCCGGGACACCACCTACGAGCAGTACTTC. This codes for CASSARDTTYEQYF.

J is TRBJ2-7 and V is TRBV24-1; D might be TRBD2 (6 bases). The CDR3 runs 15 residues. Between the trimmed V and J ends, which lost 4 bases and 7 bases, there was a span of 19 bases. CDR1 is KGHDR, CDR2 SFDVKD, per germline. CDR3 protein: CATSDPGLPTGEQYF. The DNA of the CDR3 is TGTGCCACCAGTGACCCGGGACTGCCCACGGGAGAGCAGTACTTC.